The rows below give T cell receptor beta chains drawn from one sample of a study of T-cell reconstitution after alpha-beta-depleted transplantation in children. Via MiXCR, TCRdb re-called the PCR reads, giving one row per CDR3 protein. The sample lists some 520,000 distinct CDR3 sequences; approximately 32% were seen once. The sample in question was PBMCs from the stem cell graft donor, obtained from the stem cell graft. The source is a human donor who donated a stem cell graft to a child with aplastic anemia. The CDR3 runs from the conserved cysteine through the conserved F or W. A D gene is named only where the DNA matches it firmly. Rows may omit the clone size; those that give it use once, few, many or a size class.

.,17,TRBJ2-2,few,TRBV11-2,CASSLGERAVGPGELFF,TGTGCCAGCAGCTTAGGGGAGCGGGCCGTTGGTCCCGGGGAGCTGTTTTTT
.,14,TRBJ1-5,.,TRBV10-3,CAISESGRQGPQHF,TGTGCCATCAGTGAGTCAGGGCGCCAGGGGCCCCAGCATTTT
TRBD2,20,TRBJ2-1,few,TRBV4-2,CASSRPTSAPDYLSYNEQFF,TGTGCCAGCAGTCGACCGACTAGCGCTCCTGATTACCTCTCCTACAATGAGCAGTTCTTC
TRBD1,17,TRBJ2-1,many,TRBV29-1,CSARSGGWSPQTSEQFF,TGCAGCGCCCGATCAGGGGGCTGGAGCCCCCAAACGAGTGAGCAGTTCTTC
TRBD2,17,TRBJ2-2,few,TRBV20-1,CSARDLAGETNTGELFF,TGCAGTGCTAGAGACTTAGCGGGAGAGACGAACACCGGGGAGCTGTTTTTT
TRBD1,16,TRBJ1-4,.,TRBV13,CASSSPGQSLNEKLFF,TGTGCCAGCAGCTCTCCGGGACAGAGCTTGAATGAAAAACTGTTTTTT
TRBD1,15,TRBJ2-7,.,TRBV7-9,CASRQPGTGGAELYF,TGTGCCAGCAGACAACCTGGGACAGGGGGCGCCGAGCTGTACTTC
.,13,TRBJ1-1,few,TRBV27,CASSFSASTEAFF,TGTGCCAGCAGTTTTTCCGCCTCCACTGAAGCTTTCTTT
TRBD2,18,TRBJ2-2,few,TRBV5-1,CASSRGASGSWNTGELFF,TGCGCCAGCAGCAGAGGAGCTAGCGGGAGTTGGAACACCGGGGAGCTGTTTTTT
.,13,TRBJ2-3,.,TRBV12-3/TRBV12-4,CASRVTSTDTQYF,TGTGCCAGCAGGGTTACCAGCACAGATACGCAGTATTTT
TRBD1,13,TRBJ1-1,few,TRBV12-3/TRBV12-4,CASWGQGNTEAFF,TGTGCCAGCTGGGGACAGGGGAACACTGAAGCTTTCTTT
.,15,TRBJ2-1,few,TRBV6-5,CASSWSAEGLNEQFF,TGTGCCAGCAGTTGGTCGGCGGAGGGACTCAATGAGCAGTTCTTC
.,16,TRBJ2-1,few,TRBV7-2,CASSQAGGTTRGEQFF,TGTGCCAGCAGCCAAGCTGGGGGGACAACCCGAGGTGAGCAGTTCTTC
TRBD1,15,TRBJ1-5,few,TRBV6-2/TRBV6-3,CASRGTGESNQPQHF,TGTGCCAGCAGGGGGACAGGGGAAAGCAATCAGCCCCAGCATTTT
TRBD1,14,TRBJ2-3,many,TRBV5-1,CASSLGQGADTQYF,TGTGCCAGCAGTCTGGGACAGGGAGCAGATACGCAGTATTTT
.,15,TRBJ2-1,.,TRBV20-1,CSARDEAAHYNEQFF,TGCAGTGCTAGAGATGAAGCTGCGCACTACAATGAGCAGTTCTTC
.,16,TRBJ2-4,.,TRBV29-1,CSVAYSHRNQKNIQYF,TGCAGCGTTGCGTACAGCCACAGAAACCAAAAAAACATTCAGTACTTC
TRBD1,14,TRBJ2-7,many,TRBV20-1,CSARRQGAYYEQYF,TGCAGTGCTAGACGACAGGGTGCCTACTACGAGCAGTACTTC
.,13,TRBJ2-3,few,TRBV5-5,CATQGSGTDTQYF,TGTGCCACCCAGGGTTCAGGAACAGATACGCAGTATTTT
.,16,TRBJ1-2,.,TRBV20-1,CSARDYRVSRGYGYTF,TGCAGTGCTAGAGATTACCGGGTTTCCAGGGGCTATGGCTACACCTTC
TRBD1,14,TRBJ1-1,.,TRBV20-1,CSASDRGKNTEAFF,TGCAGTGCTTCGGACAGGGGAAAGAACACTGAAGCTTTCTTT
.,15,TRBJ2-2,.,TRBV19,CASLGLGGSTGELFF,TGTGCCAGTCTAGGCCTCGGTGGAAGCACCGGGGAGCTGTTTTTT
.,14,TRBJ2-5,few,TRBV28,CASSLRPFQETQYF,TGTGCCAGCAGTTTAAGGCCATTCCAAGAGACCCAGTACTTC
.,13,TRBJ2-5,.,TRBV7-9,CASSHIYVETQYF,TGTGCCAGCAGCCATATCTACGTCGAGACCCAGTACTTC
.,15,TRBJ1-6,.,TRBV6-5,CASSYSGQHNSPLHF,TGTGCCAGCAGTTACTCGGGCCAGCATAATTCACCCCTCCACTTT
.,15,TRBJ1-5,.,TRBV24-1,CATSDGGGKNQPQHF,TGTGCCACCAGTGATGGGGGGGGGAAGAATCAGCCCCAGCATTTT
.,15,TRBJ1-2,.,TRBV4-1,CASRDEVGGADGYTF,TGCGCCAGCAGGGACGAAGTGGGGGGCGCGGATGGCTACACCTTC
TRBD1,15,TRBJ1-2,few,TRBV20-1,CSAPWAGGAYNGYTF,TGCAGTGCCCCCTGGGCAGGGGGCGCTTATAACGGCTACACCTTC
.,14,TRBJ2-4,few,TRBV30,CAWSVSGGANIQYF,TGTGCCTGGAGTGTCTCCGGGGGCGCCAACATTCAGTACTTC
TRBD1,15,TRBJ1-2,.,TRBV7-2,CASSLARTGLYGYTF,TGTGCCAGCAGCTTAGCCCGGACAGGTCTCTATGGCTACACCTTC
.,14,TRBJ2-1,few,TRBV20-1,CSARVSGTDNEQFF,TGCAGTGCTAGGGTTAGCGGGACAGACAATGAGCAGTTCTTC
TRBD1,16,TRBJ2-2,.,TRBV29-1,CSVKTGGPMGTGELFF,TGCAGCGTTAAGACAGGGGGTCCAATGGGCACCGGGGAGCTGTTTTTT
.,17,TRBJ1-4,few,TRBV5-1,CASSLASTSGEVEKLFF,TGCGCCAGCAGCTTGGCATCTACCTCGGGGGAGGTTGAAAAACTGTTTTTT
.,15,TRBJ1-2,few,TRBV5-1,CASSPWDGPGDGYTF,TGCGCCAGCAGCCCATGGGACGGGCCCGGGGATGGCTACACCTTC
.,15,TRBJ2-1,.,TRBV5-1,CASSLEVSVNNEQFF,TGCGCCAGCAGCTTGGAAGTCTCGGTAAACAATGAGCAGTTCTTC
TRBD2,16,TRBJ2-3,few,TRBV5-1,CASSPTLATSTDTQYF,TGCGCCAGCAGCCCAACACTAGCGACCAGCACAGATACGCAGTATTTT
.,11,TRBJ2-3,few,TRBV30,CAWSLLNTQYF,TGTGCCTGGAGTCTGCTAAATACGCAGTATTTT
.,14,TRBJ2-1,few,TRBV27,CASSFPGTLNEQFF,TGTGCCAGCAGTTTCCCCGGGACTCTCAATGAGCAGTTCTTC
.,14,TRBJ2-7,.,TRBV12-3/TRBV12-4,CASSLDGGSYEQYF,TGTGCCAGCAGTTTAGACGGGGGCTCCTACGAGCAGTACTTC
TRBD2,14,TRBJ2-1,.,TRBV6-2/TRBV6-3,CASSTSGSFHEQFF,TGTGCCAGCAGCACTAGCGGGAGTTTCCATGAGCAGTTCTTC
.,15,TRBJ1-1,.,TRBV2,CASSEARTPNTEAFF,TGTGCCAGCAGTGAAGCCCGTACTCCCAACACTGAAGCTTTCTTT
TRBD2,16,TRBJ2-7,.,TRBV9,CASSVAGTSGTYEQYF,TGTGCCAGCAGCGTAGCAGGGACTAGCGGTACCTACGAGCAGTACTTC
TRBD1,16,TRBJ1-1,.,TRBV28,CASQYQTGTVNTEAFF,TGTGCCAGTCAGTACCAAACCGGGACAGTGAACACTGAAGCTTTCTTT
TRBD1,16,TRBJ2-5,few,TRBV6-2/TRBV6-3,CASITTGTGGAETQYF,TGTGCCAGCATCACTACCGGGACAGGGGGCGCAGAGACCCAGTACTTC
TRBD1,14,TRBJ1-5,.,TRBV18,CASSPQGDNQPQHF,TGTGCCAGCTCACCGCAGGGGGACAATCAGCCCCAGCATTTT
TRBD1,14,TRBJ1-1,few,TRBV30,CAWRIQGGDTEAFF,TGTGCCTGGAGGATTCAGGGGGGGGACACTGAAGCTTTCTTT
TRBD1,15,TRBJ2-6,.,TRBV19,CASGQVISGANVLTF,TGTGCCAGCGGACAGGTTATCTCTGGGGCCAACGTCCTGACTTTC
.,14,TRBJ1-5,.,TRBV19,CASTPGHRNQPQHF,TGTGCCAGTACCCCCGGACACCGAAATCAGCCCCAGCATTTT
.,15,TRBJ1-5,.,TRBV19,CASSRQLLRNQPQHF,TGTGCCAGTAGTCGTCAGCTACTACGAAATCAGCCCCAGCATTTT